Listed here are 2 T cell receptor beta chains from one sample, sequenced in a study of graft-versus-host responses after intestinal transplantation. Graft specimens yielded both intraepithelial and lamina propria lymphocytes. Generated by immunoSEQ multiplex PCR, the TCRdb table keeps only in-frame clones and is missing some. Of around 9,800 clones listed, around 84% are singletons. Specimen: ileum tissue, collected 500 to 550 days after intestinal transplant. The receptor source for this set is a human patient who received an intestinal transplant, so some T cells may come from the graft donor.

V is TRBV6-1 and J is TRBJ1-2; the D is unclear. CDR1 is MNHNS, CDR2 SASEGT, per germline. V lost 2 bases and J lost 10, with 11 bases in between. The CDR3 runs to 12 residues. The DNA of the CDR3 is TGTGCCAGCAGTGAAAGAGCTATGGCCTACACCTTC. It translates to CASSERAMAYTF.

J is TRBJ1-2 and V is TRBV9; no firm D call. Looked up from germline, CDR1 is SGDLS and CDR2 is YYNGEE. This CDR3 is 12 amino acids long. Deletions cut 3 bases from V and 5 bases from J, with 8 bases between. DNA for the CDR3: TGTGCCAGCAGCGCAGGACCGTATGGCTACACCTTC. As protein: CASSAGPYGYTF.